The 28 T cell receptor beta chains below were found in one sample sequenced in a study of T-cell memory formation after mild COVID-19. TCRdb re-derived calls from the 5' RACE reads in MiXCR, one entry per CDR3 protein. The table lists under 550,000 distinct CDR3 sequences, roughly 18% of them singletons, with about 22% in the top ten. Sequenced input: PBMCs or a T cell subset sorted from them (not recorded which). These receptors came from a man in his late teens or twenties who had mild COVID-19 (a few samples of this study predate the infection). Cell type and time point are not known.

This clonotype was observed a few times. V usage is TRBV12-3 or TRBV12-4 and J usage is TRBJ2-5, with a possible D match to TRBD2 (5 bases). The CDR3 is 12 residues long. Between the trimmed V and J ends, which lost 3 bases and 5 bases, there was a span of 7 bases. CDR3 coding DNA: TGTGCCAGCAGTTTTAGCGTGGAGACCCAGTACTTC. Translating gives CASSFSVETQYF.

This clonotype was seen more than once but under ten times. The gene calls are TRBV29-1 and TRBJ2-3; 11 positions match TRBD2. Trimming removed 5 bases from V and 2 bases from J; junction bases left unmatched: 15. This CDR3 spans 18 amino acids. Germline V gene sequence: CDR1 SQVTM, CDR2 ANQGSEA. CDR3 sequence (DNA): TGCAGCGTTCTAGACATCCCCCCTAGCGGGGGGACCACAGATACGCAGTATTTT. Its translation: CSVLDIPPSGGTTDTQYF.

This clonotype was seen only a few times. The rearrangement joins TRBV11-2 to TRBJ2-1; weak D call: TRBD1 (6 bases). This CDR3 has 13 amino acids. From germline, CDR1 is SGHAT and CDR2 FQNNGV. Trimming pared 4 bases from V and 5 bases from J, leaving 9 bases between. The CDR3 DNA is TGTGCCAGCAGCTGGACAGCCAACAATGAGCAGTTCTTC. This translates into CASSWTANNEQFF.

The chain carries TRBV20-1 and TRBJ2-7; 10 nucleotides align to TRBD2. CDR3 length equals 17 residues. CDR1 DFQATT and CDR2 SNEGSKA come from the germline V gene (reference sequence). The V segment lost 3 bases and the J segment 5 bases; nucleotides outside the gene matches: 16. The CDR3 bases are TGCAGTGCTAGCCCGATAACTAGCGGGGTAGGTAACCACGAGCAGTACGTC. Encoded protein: CSASPITSGVGNHEQYV.

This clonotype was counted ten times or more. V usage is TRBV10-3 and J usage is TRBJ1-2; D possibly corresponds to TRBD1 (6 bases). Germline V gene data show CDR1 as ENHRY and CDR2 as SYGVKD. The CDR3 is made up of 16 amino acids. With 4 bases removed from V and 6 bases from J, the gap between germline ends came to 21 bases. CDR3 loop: CAISARGGLRRDGYTF. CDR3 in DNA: TGTGCCATCAGTGCCCGGGGGGGGCTCCGACGGGATGGCTACACCTTC.

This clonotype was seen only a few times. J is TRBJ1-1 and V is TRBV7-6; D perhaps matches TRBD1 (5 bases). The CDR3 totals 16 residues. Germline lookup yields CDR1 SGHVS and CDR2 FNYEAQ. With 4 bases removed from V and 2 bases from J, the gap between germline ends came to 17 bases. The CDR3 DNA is TGTGCCAGCAGCTCCGCATGGGGGAGTACAAACACTGAAGCTTTCTTT. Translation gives CASSSAWGSTNTEAFF.

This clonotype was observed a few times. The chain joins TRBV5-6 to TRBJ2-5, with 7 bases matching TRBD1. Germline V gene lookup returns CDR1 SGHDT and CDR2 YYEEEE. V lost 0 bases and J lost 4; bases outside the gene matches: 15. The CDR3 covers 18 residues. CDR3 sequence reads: CASSLGALNRGWRETQYF. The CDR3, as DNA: TGTGCCAGCAGCTTGGGGGCCCTTAACAGGGGATGGAGAGAGACCCAGTACTTC.

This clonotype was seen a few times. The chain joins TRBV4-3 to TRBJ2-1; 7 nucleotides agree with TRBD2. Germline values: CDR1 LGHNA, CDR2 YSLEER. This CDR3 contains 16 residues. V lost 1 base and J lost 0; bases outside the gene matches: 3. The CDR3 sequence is CASSQVGGSSYNEQFF. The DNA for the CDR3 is TGCGCCAGCAGCCAAGTGGGGGGGAGCTCCTACAATGAGCAGTTCTTC.

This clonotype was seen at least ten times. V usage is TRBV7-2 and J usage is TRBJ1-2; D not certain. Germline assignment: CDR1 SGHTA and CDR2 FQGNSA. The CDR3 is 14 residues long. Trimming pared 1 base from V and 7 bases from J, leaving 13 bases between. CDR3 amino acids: CASSLESGYTGYTF. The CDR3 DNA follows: TGTGCCAGCAGCTTAGAATCGGGGTATACTGGCTACACCTTC. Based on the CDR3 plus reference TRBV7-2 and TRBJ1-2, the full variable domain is GAGVSQSPSNKVTEKGKDVELRCDPISGHTALYWYRQSLGQGLEFLIYFQGNSAPDKSGLPSDRFSAERTGGSVSTLTIQRTQQEDSAVYLCASSLESGYTGYTFGSGTRLTVV.

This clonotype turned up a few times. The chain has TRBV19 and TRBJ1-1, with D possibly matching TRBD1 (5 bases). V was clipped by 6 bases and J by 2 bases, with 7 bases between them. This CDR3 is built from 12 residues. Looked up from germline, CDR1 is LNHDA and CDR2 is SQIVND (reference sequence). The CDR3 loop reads CASRGPNTEAFF. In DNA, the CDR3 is TGTGCCAGTAGGGGACCAAACACTGAAGCTTTCTTT.

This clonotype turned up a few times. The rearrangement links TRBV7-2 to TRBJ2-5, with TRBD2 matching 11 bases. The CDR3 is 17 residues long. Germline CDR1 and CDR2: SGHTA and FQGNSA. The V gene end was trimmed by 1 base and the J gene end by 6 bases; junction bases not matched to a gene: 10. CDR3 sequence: CASSLVSGSGGAQTQYF. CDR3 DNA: TGTGCCAGCAGCTTAGTCTCGGGTAGCGGGGGGGCCCAGACCCAGTACTTC. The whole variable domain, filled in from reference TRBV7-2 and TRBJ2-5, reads GAGVSQSPSNKVTEKGKDVELRCDPISGHTALYWYRQSLGQGLEFLIYFQGNSAPDKSGLPSDRFSAERTGGSVSTLTIQRTQQEDSAVYLCASSLVSGSGGAQTQYFGPGTRLLVL.

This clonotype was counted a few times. As DNA, the CDR3 is TGTGCCACCAGCCCTGACAGGGCTGGGGCCAACGTCCTGACTTTC. As protein: CATSPDRAGANVLTF. The chain is built from TRBV15 and TRBJ2-6; 7 bases agree with TRBD1. The CDR3 covers 15 residues. V lost 5 bases to trimming and J lost 2 bases; unmatched junction nucleotides: 3. Germline assignment: CDR1 LNHNV and CDR2 YYDKDF (reference sequence).

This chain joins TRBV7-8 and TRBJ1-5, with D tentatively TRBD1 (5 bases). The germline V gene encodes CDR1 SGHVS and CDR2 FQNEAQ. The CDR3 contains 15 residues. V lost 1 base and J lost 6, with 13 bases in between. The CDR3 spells CASSLEGISGQPQHF. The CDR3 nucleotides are TGTGCCAGCAGCTTAGAGGGGATTTCAGGTCAGCCCCAGCATTTT.

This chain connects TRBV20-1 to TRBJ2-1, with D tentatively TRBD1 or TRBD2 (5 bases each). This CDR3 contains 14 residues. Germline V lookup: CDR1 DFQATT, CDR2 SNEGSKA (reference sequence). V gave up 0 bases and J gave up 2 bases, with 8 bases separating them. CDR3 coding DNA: TGCAGTGCTAGAGATGGGGACCCCTACAATGAGCAGTTCTTC. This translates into CSARDGDPYNEQFF.

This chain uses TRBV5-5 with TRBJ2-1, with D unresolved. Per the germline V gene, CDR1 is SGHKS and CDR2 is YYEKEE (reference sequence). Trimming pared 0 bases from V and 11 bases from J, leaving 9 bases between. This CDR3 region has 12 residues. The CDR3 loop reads CASSLVGRQQFF. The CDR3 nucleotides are TGTGCCAGCAGCTTGGTGGGCAGGCAGCAGTTCTTC.

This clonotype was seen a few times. As DNA, the CDR3 is TGCGCCAGCAGCCAACTCGGGTCTATACCCGATGAGCAGTTCTTC. Protein sequence: CASSQLGSIPDEQFF. The genes are TRBV4-1 and TRBJ2-1, with unresolved D. CDR1 and CDR2 (germline): MGHRA, YSYEKL. V was cut by 2 bases and J by 8 bases, with 16 bases left in between. The CDR3 is 15 amino acids.

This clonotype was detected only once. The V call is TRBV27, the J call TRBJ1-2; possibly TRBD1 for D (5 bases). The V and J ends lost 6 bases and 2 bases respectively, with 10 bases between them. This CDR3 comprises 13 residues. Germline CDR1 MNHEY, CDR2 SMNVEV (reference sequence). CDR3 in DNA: TGTGCCAGCAGGGACACGGCCAACTATGGCTACACCTTC. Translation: CASRDTANYGYTF.

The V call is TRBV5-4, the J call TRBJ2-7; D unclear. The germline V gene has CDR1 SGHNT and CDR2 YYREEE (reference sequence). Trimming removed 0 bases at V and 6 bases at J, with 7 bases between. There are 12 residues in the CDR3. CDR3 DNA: TGTGCCAGCAGCTTGGGTGGGGTCGAGCAGTACTTC. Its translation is CASSLGGVEQYF. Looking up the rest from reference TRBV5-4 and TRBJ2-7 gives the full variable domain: ETGVTQSPTHLIKTRGQQVTLRCSSQSGHNTVSWYQQALGQGPQFIFQYYREEENGRGNFPPRFSGLQFPNYSSELNVNALELDDSALYLCASSLGGVEQYFGPGTRLTVT.

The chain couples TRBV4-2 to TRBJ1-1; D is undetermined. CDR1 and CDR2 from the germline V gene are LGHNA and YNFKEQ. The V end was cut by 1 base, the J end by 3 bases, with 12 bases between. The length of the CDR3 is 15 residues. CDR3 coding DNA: TGTGCCAGCAGCCAAGGAGGAGCCGCTCACACTGAAGCTTTCTTT. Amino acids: CASSQGGAAHTEAFF.

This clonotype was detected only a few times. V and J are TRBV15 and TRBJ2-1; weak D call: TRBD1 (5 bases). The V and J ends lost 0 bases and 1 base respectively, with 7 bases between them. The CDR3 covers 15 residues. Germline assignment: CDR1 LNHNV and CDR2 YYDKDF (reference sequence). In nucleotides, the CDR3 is TGTGCCACCAGCAGAGATAGGGGATCCTACAATGAGCAGTTCTTC. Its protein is CATSRDRGSYNEQFF.

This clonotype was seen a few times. The CDR3 protein is CASSWGGTGATNEKLFF. The CDR3 DNA follows: TGTGCCAGCAGCTGGGGGGGGACAGGGGCAACTAATGAAAAACTGTTTTTT. The genes are TRBV7-2 and TRBJ1-4; 10 bases map to TRBD1. Trimming removed 4 bases from V and 0 bases from J; junction bases left unmatched: 5. From germline, CDR1 is SGHTA and CDR2 FQGNSA. The CDR3 is made up of 17 amino acids.

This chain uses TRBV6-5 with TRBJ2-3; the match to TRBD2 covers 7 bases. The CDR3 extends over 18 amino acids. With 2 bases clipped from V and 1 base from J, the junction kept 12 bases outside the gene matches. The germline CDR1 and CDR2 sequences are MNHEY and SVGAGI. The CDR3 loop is CASSYTRAWAGGTDTQYF. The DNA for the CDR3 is TGTGCCAGCAGTTACACCCGGGCGTGGGCGGGGGGCACAGATACGCAGTATTTT.

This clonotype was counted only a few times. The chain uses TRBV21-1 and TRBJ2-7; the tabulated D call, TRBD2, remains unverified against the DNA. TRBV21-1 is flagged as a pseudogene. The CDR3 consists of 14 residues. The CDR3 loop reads CASSNLAGVYEQYV. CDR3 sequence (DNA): TGTGCCAGCAGCAACCTAGCGGGGGTCTACGAGCAGTACGTC.

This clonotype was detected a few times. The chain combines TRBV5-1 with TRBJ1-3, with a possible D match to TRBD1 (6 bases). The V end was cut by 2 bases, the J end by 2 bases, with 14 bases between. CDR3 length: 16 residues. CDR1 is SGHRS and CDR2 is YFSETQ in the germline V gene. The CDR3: CASSFTGSSAGNTIYF. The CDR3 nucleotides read TGCGCCAGCAGCTTTACAGGGTCTTCGGCTGGAAACACCATATATTTT.

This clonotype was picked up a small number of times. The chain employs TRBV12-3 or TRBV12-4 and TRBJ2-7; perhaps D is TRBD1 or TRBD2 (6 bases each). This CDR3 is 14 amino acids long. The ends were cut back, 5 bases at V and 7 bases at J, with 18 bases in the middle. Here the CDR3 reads CASSPSSGAGEQYV. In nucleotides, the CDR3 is TGTGCCAGCAGTCCCTCTTCGGGGGCGGGGGAGCAGTACGTC.

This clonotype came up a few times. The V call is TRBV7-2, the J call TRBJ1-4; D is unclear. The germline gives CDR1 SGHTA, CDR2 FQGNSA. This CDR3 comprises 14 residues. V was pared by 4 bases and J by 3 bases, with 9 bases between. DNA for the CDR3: TGTGCCAGCAGCTCCCGTGGGGCTAATGAAAAACTGTTTTTT. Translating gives CASSSRGANEKLFF.

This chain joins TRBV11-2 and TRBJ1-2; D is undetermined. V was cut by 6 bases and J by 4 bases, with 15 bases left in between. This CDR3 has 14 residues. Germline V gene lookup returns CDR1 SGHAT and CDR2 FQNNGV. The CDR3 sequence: CASSPPGSLYGYTF. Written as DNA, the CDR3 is TGTGCCAGCAGTCCACCCGGCAGCCTCTATGGCTACACCTTC. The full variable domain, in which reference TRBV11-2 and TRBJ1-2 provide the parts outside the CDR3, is EAGVAQSPRYKIIEKRQSVAFWCNPISGHATLYWYQQILGQGPKLLIQFQNNGVVDDSQLPKDRFSAERLKGVDSTLKIQPAKLEDSAVYLCASSPPGSLYGYTFGSGTRLTVV.

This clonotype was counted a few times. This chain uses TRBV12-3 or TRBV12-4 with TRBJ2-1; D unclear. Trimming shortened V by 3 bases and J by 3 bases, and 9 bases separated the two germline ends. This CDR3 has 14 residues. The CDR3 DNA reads TGTGCCAGCAGTTTCAGAGGCGTCTACAATGAGCAGTTCTTC. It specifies CASSFRGVYNEQFF.